This T cell receptor beta chain was recorded in a study of T cells in Graves' hyperthyroidism and ophthalmopathy. Germline V gene sequence: CDR1 SEHNR, CDR2 FQNEAQ (reference sequence). The CDR3 loop spans 13 amino acids. V gave up 8 bases and J gave up 4 bases, with 11 bases separating them. Regions amplified from RNA transcripts were the TCR beta CDR3 regions. Using the HTBI primer set, a first-round RT-PCR was run on the TCR CDR3. One entry per CDR3 protein, called by TCRdb with MiXCR from the multiplex PCR reads. The sample shows about 560,000 distinct CDR3 sequences, 16% of them seen only once. The sequencing input was blood. J is TRBJ2-2 and V is TRBV7-9, with D tentatively TRBD1 (6 bases). This clonotype originated in a woman under 30 with Graves' hyperthyroidism. DNA of the CDR3: TGTGCCAGCGAACAGGGAGTCACCGGGGAGCTGTTTTTT. This gives the protein CASEQGVTGELFF.